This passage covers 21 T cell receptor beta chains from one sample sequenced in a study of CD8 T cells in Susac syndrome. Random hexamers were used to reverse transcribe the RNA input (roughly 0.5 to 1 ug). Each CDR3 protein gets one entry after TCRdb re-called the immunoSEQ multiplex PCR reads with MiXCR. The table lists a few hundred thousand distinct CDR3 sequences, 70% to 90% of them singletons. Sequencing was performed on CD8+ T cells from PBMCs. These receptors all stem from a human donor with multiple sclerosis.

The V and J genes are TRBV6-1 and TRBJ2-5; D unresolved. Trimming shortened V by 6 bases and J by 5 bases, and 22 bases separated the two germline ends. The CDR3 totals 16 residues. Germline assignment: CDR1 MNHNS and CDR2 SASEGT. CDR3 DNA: TGTGCCAGCAGAGCGCAACCGGATCTCGTATCTGAGACCCAGTACTTC. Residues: CASRAQPDLVSETQYF.

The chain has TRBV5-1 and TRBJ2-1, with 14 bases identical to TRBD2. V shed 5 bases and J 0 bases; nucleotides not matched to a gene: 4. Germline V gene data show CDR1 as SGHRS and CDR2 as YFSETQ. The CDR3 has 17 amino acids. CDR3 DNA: TGCGCCAGCAGGGGACTAGCGGGGGCACACTCCTACAATGAGCAGTTCTTC. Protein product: CASRGLAGAHSYNEQFF.

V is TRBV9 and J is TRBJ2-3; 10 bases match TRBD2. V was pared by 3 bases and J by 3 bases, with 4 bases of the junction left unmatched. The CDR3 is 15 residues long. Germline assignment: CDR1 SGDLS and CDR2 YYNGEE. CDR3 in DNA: TGTGCCAGCAGCGCCGGGACTAGCGCTACAGATACGCAGTATTTT. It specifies CASSAGTSATDTQYF. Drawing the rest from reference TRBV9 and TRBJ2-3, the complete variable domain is DSGVTQTPKHLITATGQRVTLRCSPRSGDLSVYWYQQSLDQGLQFLIQYYNGEERAKGNILERFSAQQFPDLHSELNLSSLELGDSALYFCASSAGTSATDTQYFGPGTRLTVL.

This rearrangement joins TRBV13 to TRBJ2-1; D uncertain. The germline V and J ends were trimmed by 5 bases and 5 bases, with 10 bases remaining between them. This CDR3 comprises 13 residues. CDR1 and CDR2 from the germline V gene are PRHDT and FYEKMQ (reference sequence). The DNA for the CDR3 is TGTGCCAGCAGCGCCACCTTCCACAATGAGCAGTTCTTC. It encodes CASSATFHNEQFF. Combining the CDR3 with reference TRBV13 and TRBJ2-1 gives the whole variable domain AAGVIQSPRHLIKEKRETATLKCYPIPRHDTVYWYQQGPGQDPQFLISFYEKMQSDKGSIPDRFSAQQFSDYHSELNMSSLELGDSALYFCASSATFHNEQFFGPGTRLTVL.

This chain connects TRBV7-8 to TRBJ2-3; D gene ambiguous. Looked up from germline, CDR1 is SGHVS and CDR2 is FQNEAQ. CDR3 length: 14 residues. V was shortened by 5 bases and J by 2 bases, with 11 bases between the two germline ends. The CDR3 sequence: CASSLSMITDTQYF. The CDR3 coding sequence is TGTGCCAGCAGCCTTTCGATGATCACAGATACGCAGTATTTT.

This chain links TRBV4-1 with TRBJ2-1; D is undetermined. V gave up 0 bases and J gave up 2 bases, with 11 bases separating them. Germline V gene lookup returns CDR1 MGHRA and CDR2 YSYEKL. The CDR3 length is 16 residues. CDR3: CASSQDGEKAYNEQFF. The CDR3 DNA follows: TGCGCCAGCAGCCAAGATGGGGAAAAGGCCTACAATGAGCAGTTCTTC.

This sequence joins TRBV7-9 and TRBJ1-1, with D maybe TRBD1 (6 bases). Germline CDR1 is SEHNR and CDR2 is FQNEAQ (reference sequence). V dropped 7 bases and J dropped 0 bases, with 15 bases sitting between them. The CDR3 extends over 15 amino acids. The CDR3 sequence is CASTQGGGVNTEAFF. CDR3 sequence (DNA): TGTGCCAGCACTCAAGGGGGAGGGGTGAACACTGAAGCTTTCTTT.

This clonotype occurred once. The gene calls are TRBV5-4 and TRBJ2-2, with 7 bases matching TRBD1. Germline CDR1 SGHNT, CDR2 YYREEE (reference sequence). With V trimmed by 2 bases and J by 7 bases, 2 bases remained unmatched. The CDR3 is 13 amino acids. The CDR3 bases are TGTGCCAGCAGCTTACAGGGGTTCGGGGAGCTGTTTTTT. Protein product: CASSLQGFGELFF.

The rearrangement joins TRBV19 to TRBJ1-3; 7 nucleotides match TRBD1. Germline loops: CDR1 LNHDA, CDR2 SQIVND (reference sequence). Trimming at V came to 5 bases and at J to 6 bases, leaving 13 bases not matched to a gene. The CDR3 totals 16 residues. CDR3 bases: TGTGCCAGTAGTCCGCGACAGGGCTGGGGTGAAAACACCATATATTTT. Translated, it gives CASSPRQGWGENTIYF. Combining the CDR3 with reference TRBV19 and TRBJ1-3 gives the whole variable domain DGGITQSPKYLFRKEGQNVTLSCEQNLNHDAMYWYRQDPGQGLRLIYYSQIVNDFQKGDIAEGYSVSREKKESFPLTVTSAQKNPTAFYLCASSPRQGWGENTIYFGEGSWLTVV.

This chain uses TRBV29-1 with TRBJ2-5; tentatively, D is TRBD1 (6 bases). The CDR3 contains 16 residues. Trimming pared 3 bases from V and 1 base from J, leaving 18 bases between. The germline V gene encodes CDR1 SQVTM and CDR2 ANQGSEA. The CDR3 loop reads CSVEFLPSGVQETQYF. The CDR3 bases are TGCAGCGTTGAGTTCCTGCCCTCAGGGGTCCAAGAGACCCAGTACTTC.

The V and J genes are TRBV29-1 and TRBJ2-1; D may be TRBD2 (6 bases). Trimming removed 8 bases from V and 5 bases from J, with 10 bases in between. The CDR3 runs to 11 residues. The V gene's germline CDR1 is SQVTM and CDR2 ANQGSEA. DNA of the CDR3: TGCAGCACCGGGAGTAACAATGAGCAGTTCTTC. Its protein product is CSTGSNNEQFF.

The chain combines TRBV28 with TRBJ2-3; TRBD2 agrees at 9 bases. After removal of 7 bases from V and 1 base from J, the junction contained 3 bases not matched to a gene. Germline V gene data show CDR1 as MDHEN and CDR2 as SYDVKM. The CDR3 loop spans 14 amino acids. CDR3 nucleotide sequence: TGTGCCAGCAATAGACTAGCGGGCACAGATACGCAGTATTTT. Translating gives CASNRLAGTDTQYF.

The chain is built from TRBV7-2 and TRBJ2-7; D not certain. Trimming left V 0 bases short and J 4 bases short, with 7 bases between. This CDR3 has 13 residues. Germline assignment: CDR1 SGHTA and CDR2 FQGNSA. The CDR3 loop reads CASSLALHYEQYF. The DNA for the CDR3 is TGTGCCAGCAGCTTAGCGCTCCATTACGAGCAGTACTTC.

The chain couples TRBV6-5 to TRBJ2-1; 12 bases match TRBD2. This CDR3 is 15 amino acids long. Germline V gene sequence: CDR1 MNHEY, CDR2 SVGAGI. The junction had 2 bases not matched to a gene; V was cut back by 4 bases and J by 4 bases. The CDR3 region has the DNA TGTGCCAGCAGTTGGACTAGCGGGACTTACAATGAGCAGTTCTTC. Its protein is CASSWTSGTYNEQFF.

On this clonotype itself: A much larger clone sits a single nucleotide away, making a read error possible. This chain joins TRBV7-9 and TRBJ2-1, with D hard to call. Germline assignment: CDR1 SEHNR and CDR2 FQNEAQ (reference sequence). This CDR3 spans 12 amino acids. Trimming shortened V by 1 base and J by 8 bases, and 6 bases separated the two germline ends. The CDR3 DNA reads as TGTGCCAGCAGCTTAGGTGGCTATGAGCAGTTCTTC. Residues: CASSLGGYEQFF.

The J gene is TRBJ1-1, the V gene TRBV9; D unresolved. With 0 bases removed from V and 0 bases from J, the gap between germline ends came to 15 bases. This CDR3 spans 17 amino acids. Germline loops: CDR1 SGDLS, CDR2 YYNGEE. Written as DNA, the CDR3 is TGTGCCAGCAGCGTAGAGGTCACGGACTACATGAACACTGAAGCTTTCTTT. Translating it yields CASSVEVTDYMNTEAFF.

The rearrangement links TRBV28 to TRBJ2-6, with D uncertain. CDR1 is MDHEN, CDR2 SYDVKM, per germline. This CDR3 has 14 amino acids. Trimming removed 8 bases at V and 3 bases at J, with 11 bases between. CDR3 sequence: CASALGFGANVLTF. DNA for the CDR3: TGTGCCAGCGCTCTGGGGTTTGGGGCCAACGTCCTGACTTTC. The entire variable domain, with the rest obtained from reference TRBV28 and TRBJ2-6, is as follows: DVKVTQSSRYLVKRTGEKVFLECVQDMDHENMFWYRQDPGLGLRLIYFSYDVKMKEKGDIPEGYSVSREKKERFSLILESASTNQTSMYLCASALGFGANVLTFGAGSRLTVL.

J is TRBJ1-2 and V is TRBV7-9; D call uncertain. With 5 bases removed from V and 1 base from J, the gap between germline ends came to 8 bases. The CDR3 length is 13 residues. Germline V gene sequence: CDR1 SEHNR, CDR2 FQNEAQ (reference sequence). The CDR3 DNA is TGTGCCAGCAGCGACCGGGGTAACTATGGCTACACCTTC. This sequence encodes CASSDRGNYGYTF.

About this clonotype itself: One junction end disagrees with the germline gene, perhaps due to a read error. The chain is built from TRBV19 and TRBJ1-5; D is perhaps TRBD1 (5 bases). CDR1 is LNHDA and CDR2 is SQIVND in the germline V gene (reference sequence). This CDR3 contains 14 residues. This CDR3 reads CASRIGVWNQPQHF. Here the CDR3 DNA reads TGTGCCAGTAGGATAGGGGTGTGGAATCAGCCCCAGCATTTT.

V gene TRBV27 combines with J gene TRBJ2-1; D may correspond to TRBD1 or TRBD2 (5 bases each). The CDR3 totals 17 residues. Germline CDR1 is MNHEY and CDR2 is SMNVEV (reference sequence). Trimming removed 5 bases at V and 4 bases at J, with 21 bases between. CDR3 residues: CASSLPGSQAGYNEQFF. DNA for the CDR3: TGTGCCAGCAGTCTCCCGGGATCACAGGCTGGTTACAATGAGCAGTTCTTC.

The CDR3 spells CASSLSLEGTTEAFF. DNA for the CDR3: TGTGCCAGCAGTTTAAGTTTGGAGGGTACGACTGAAGCTTTCTTT. The J gene is TRBJ1-1, the V gene TRBV27; D gene ambiguous. This CDR3 comprises 15 residues. CDR1 and CDR2 (germline): MNHEY, SMNVEV (reference sequence). V was clipped by 2 bases and J by 5 bases, with 15 bases between them.